Following are 12 T cell receptor beta chains from one sample sequenced in a study of response to subunit inactivated influenza vaccine. TCRdb passed the RT-PCR reads through MiXCR, listing each CDR3 protein once. Of about 650,000 distinct CDR3 sequences listed, approximately 14% were seen once; the top ten hold approximately 10%. The sequencing here drew on PBMCs from blood, taken 12 days after vaccination. The origin of the receptors is a man in his fifties who received an inactivated influenza vaccine.

This clonotype has a handful of counts. The chain uses TRBV27 and TRBJ1-6; D may be TRBD1 (6 bases). The CDR3 extends over 14 amino acids. Germline CDR1 MNHEY, CDR2 SMNVEV (reference sequence). V was cut by 7 bases and J by 6 bases, with 13 bases left in between. The CDR3 here is CASKDRVFNSPLHF. The CDR3 DNA is TGTGCCAGCAAGGACAGAGTTTTTAATTCACCCCTCCACTTT.

This clonotype came up a few times. CDR3 loop: CASTPLTGQRGNTGELFF. The CDR3 nucleotides read TGTGCCAGCACCCCTTTGACGGGTCAGAGGGGGAACACCGGGGAGCTGTTTTTT. The chain is built from TRBV6-1 and TRBJ2-2; the D gene could be TRBD1 or TRBD2 (5 bases each). The CDR3 loop spans 18 amino acids. The germline CDR1 and CDR2 sequences are MNHNS and SASEGT. V lost 7 bases to trimming and J lost 1 base, with 22 bases between them.

The chain links TRBV6-2 or TRBV6-3 to TRBJ1-5, with 11 bases matching TRBD1. The CDR3 consists of 16 residues. Trimming at V came to 2 bases and at J to 6 bases, leaving 6 bases not matched to a gene. In germline, CDR1 is MNHEY, CDR2 SVGEGT. DNA for the CDR3: TGTGCCAGCAGTTACCGAGGACAGGGGGCAGGTCAGCCCCAGCATTTT. Translating gives CASSYRGQGAGQPQHF.

This chain connects TRBV11-2 to TRBJ1-4; 7 nucleotides match TRBD1. After removal of 5 bases from V and 7 bases from J, the junction contained 10 bases not matched to a gene. The germline CDR1 and CDR2 sequences are SGHAT and FQNNGV. The CDR3 is 15 amino acids. CDR3 coding DNA: TGTGCCAGCAGCGCGAACAGGGGTTGGGGTGAAAAACTGTTTTTT. Amino acid sequence: CASSANRGWGEKLFF.

J is TRBJ1-5 and V is TRBV12-3 or TRBV12-4, with D perhaps TRBD1 (6 bases). The germline V and J ends were trimmed by 3 bases and 3 bases, with 12 bases remaining between them. The CDR3 is made up of 15 amino acids. Here the CDR3 DNA reads TGTGCCAGCAGTTTGAGTCAGGGGTTCAATCAGCCCCAGCATTTT. This sequence encodes CASSLSQGFNQPQHF.

On this clonotype: Just one base apart from a much larger clone, this may be a read error. The J gene is TRBJ2-1, the V gene TRBV5-6, with D perhaps TRBD1 (5 bases). The V gene's germline CDR1 is SGHDT and CDR2 YYEEEE. The CDR3 contains 15 residues. The CDR3 is CARSFSQGPYNEQFF. DNA of the CDR3: TGTGCCAGGAGCTTTTCCCAGGGTCCCTACAATGAGCAGTTCTTC.

V and J are TRBV18 and TRBJ1-5, with D unresolved. In germline, CDR1 is KGHSH, CDR2 LQKENI. The CDR3 runs 14 residues. Trimming removed 4 bases at V and 0 bases at J, with 7 bases between. The CDR3 loop is CASSQDYSNQPQHF. The CDR3, as DNA: TGTGCCAGCTCACAAGATTATAGCAATCAGCCCCAGCATTTT.

This CDR3 is CASSSGSGPIKTQYF. The CDR3 DNA reads TGTGCCAGCAGTTCTGGCTCCGGGCCCATAAAGACCCAGTACTTC. The chain joins TRBV12-3 or TRBV12-4 to TRBJ2-5; D is unclear. This CDR3 spans 15 amino acids. V was clipped by 4 bases and J by 6 bases, with 18 bases between them.

This clonotype was recorded a few times. The chain uses TRBV19 and TRBJ2-6; D perhaps matches TRBD2 (5 bases). CDR1 and CDR2 from the germline V gene are LNHDA and SQIVND (reference sequence). This CDR3 is built from 17 residues. Trimming took 5 bases from V and 0 from J, leaving 14 bases between them. CDR3 residues: CASSPQPGNSGANVLTF. The CDR3 DNA sequence: TGTGCCAGTAGTCCCCAGCCGGGAAACTCTGGGGCCAACGTCCTGACTTTC.

This clonotype turned up a few times. The chain joins TRBV29-1 to TRBJ1-5; 8 bases are a match to TRBD1. The V gene's germline CDR1 is SQVTM and CDR2 ANQGSEA. There are 13 residues in the CDR3. V lost 8 bases to trimming and J lost 4 bases; unmatched junction nucleotides: 7. CDR3 loop: CSTSQGGNQPQHF. CDR3 bases: TGCAGCACCTCACAGGGGGGAAATCAGCCCCAGCATTTT.

This clonotype was recorded only once. J is TRBJ2-7 and V is TRBV2; D is unclear. The CDR3 loop spans 18 amino acids. V was trimmed by 10 bases and J by 0 bases, leaving 28 bases between them. CDR1 and CDR2 (germline): SNHLY, FYNNEI. The DNA of the CDR3 is TGTGCCATCTGCTTGGTCGTCTCCGGTACCCTGAGCTCCTACGAGCAGTACTTC. This codes for CAICLVVSGTLSSYEQYF.

This clonotype has just a few counts. The genes are TRBV29-1 and TRBJ2-1; the D is unclear. The V gene lost 3 bases and the J gene lost 4 bases, with 7 bases spanning the gap. The CDR3 has 12 amino acids. CDR1 and CDR2 from the germline V gene are SQVTM and ANQGSEA. CDR3 nucleotide sequence: TGCAGCGTTGAGGCAGAATACAATGAGCAGTTCTTC. Its translation is CSVEAEYNEQFF.